These 10 T cell receptor beta chains were all obtained from the same sample, sequenced in a study of PD-1 blockade in classical Hodgkin lymphoma. Specified time point: newly diagnosed, previously untreated cHL patient sample. Magnetic negative selection served to purify CD4+ T cells out of PBMCs that had been thawed. Generated by immunoSEQ multiplex PCR, the TCRdb table keeps only in-frame clones and is missing some. Of around 30,000 clones listed, roughly 89% are singletons. Material: CD4+ T cells from blood. Source of these receptors: a human donor with classical Hodgkin lymphoma.

V usage is TRBV28 and J usage is TRBJ1-5, with a tentative D call TRBD1 (6 bases). The germline gives CDR1 MDHEN, CDR2 SYDVKM. CDR3 length: 16 amino acids. The V and J ends lost 5 bases and 2 bases respectively, with 16 bases between them. The CDR3 protein is CASSLQAGGRNQPQHF. The CDR3 nucleotides read TGTGCCAGCAGTCTTCAGGCCGGGGGCCGCAATCAGCCCCAGCATTTT.

This clone was detected only once. This chain's CDR3 is CSVLGGKFMDEQFF. CDR3 in DNA: TGCAGCGTTCTGGGAGGGAAGTTTATGGATGAGCAGTTCTTC. V usage is TRBV29-1 and J usage is TRBJ2-1; 7 bases map to TRBD2. The ends lost 5 bases at V and 8 bases at J; junction bases unmatched: 12. CDR1 is SQVTM, CDR2 ANQGSEA, per germline. This CDR3 region has 14 residues.

The V call is TRBV27, the J call TRBJ2-7; D possibly corresponds to TRBD2 (7 bases). This CDR3 has 16 amino acids. The V end lost 1 base, the J end lost 1 base, and 14 bases lay between the germline ends. CDR1 and CDR2 (germline): MNHEY, SMNVEV (reference sequence). CDR3 sequence reads: CASSLYGGGPSYEQYF. The DNA of the CDR3 is TGTGCCAGCAGTTTATATGGGGGGGGCCCGTCCTACGAGCAGTACTTC.

This chain links TRBV4-1 with TRBJ2-3; D remains ambiguous. The germline V gene encodes CDR1 MGHRA and CDR2 YSYEKL. This CDR3 has 12 residues. V was shortened by 3 bases and J by 6 bases, with 7 bases between the two germline ends. This CDR3 reads CASSQYEDTQYF. CDR3 nucleotides: TGCGCCAGCAGCCAGTACGAGGATACGCAGTATTTT.

The CDR3 nucleotides are TGTGCCACCTCGGAGCTACAGGGGGCTGCCAAAAACATTCAGTACTTC. This gives the protein CATSELQGAAKNIQYF. The genes are TRBV19 and TRBJ2-4; 9 bases align to TRBD1. The trim removed 10 bases at V and 1 base at J, leaving 11 bases unmatched. The CDR3 is made up of 16 amino acids. Germline CDR1 is LNHDA and CDR2 is SQIVND (reference sequence).

The chain uses TRBV18 and TRBJ2-7; no definite D call. V lost 1 base, J lost 2 bases, and 9 bases lay in between. The CDR3 extends over 14 amino acids. CDR1 KGHSH and CDR2 LQKENI come from the germline V gene. CDR3 DNA: TGTGCCAGCTCACCACGAGACAAGGCCTACGAGCAGTACTTC. This encodes CASSPRDKAYEQYF.

This chain joins TRBV12-5 and TRBJ2-7, with 10 nucleotides matching TRBD1. Germline lookup yields CDR1 LGHNT and CDR2 FRNRAP. The CDR3 is made up of 13 amino acids. The V gene end was trimmed by 5 bases and the J gene end by 6 bases; junction bases not matched to a gene: 4. CDR3 sequence (DNA): TGTGCTAGTGGTCCGGACAGGGGGAGCGAGCAGTACTTC. This gives the protein CASGPDRGSEQYF.

This chain connects TRBV12-2 to TRBJ1-1. TRBV12-2 is an annotated pseudogene. This CDR3 spans 16 amino acids. This chain's CDR3 is CASRLRGSPVNTEAFF. The CDR3 DNA follows: TGTGCAAGTCGCCTAAGAGGGAGCCCGGTGAACACTGAAGCTTTCTTT.

This rearrangement joins TRBV2 to TRBJ1-2; D is unresolved. The germline V gene encodes CDR1 SNHLY and CDR2 FYNNEI. V dropped 8 bases and J dropped 6 bases, with 13 bases sitting between them. The CDR3 loop spans 12 amino acids. DNA of the CDR3: TGTGCCAGCGGGATCTGGGGAGATGGCTACACCTTC. Its translation: CASGIWGDGYTF.

The V gene is TRBV7-9, the J gene TRBJ2-3; TRBD2 agrees at 8 bases. This CDR3 is built from 15 residues. In germline, CDR1 is SEHNR, CDR2 FQNEAQ (reference sequence). With V trimmed by 5 bases and J by 0 bases, 4 bases remained unmatched. In DNA form, the CDR3 reads TGTGCCAGCAGCCCGGGACTAGGCAGCACAGATACGCAGTATTTT. Translating it yields CASSPGLGSTDTQYF.